This T cell receptor (beta chain) was sequenced in a study of neurological immune-mediated disorders. Each CDR3 protein gets one entry after TCRdb re-called the 5' RACE reads with MiXCR. The table lists 25,000 to 35,000 distinct CDR3 sequences, under 6% of them singletons, with about 23% in the top ten. Germline CDR1 reads SGHRS; CDR2 reads YFSETQ. The V and J ends lost 2 bases and 5 bases respectively, with 4 bases between them. CDR3 length: 11 amino acids. This clonotype was seen repeatedly, ten times or more. This clonotype originated in a man aged 18-30 years in good health. The material sequenced was PBMCs. The chain combines TRBV5-1 with TRBJ2-5, with no clear D. CDR3 sequence (DNA): TGCGCCAGCAGCTTTGAGGAGACCCAGTACTTC. This sequence encodes CASSFEETQYF.